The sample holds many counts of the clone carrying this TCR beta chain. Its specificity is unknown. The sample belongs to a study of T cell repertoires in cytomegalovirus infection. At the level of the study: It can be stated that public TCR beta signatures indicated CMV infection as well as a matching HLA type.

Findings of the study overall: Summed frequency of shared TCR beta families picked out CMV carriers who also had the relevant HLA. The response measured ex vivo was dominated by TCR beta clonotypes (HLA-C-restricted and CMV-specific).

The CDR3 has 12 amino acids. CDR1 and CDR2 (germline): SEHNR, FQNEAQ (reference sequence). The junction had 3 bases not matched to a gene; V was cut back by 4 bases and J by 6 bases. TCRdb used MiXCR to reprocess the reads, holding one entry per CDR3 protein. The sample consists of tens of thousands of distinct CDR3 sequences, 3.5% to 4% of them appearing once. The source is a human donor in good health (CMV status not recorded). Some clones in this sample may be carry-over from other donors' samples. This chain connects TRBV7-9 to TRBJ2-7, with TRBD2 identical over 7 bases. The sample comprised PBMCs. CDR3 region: CASSSGGGEQYF. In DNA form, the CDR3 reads TGTGCCAGCAGCTCTGGGGGGGGCGAGCAGTACTTC.